These T cell receptor beta chains were read from a single sample in a study of beta chain features in type 1 diabetes. Generated by immunoSEQ multiplex PCR, the TCRdb table keeps only in-frame clones and is missing some. Found here are 450,000 to 550,000 clones, over 25% of them singletons; the top ten hold around 0.065%. Input material: naive CD4+ T cells from blood. The receptors were gathered from a man aged 18 to 29 in good health. Each CDR3 is given with its conserved first and last residue. A D gene is named only where the DNA matches it firmly. Some rows have no size entry. The others give once, few or many, or a class for an expanded clone.

v_call	d_call	j_call	clone_size	cdr3_nt	cdr3_aa
TRBV29-1	NA	TRBJ2-5	few	TGCAGCGGGATATACAGGCGCCAAGAGACCCAGTACTTC	CSGIYRRQETQYF
TRBV19	NA	TRBJ2-1	NA	TGTGCCAGTAGTATACAGCCTAGGAGCGATGAGCAGTTCTTC	CASSIQPRSDEQFF
TRBV9	NA	TRBJ2-1	NA	TGTGCCAGCAGCGTGACGGGACATGTCTACAATGAGCAGTTCTTC	CASSVTGHVYNEQFF
TRBV7-9	TRBD1	TRBJ1-1	few	TGTGCCAGCAGCCGGGACAGGGATACTGAAGCTTTCTTT	CASSRDRDTEAFF
TRBV15	TRBD1	TRBJ2-5	few	TGTGCCACCAGCAGAGACCCGACAGGGAGAGCTTCTTCGGAGACCCAGTACTTC	CATSRDPTGRASSETQYF
TRBV2	NA	TRBJ1-1	NA	TGTGCCAGCAGGTCCGGACAGTTACTAGAAGCTTTCTTT	CASRSGQLLEAFF
TRBV30	NA	TRBJ2-6	few	TGTGCCTGGAGTAGTGTGCCTGGGGCCAACGTCCTGACTTTC	CAWSSVPGANVLTF
TRBV2	NA	TRBJ2-6	few	TGTGCCAGCAGTAAACAGACAGGGGCCAACGTCCTGACTTTC	CASSKQTGANVLTF
TRBV29-1	TRBD2	TRBJ2-7	few	TGCAGCGTTACTAGCGGGAGCTTCCTCTCCTACGAGCAGTACTTC	CSVTSGSFLSYEQYF
TRBV5-4	NA	TRBJ2-1	few	TGTGCCAGCAGCTTGGTAGTAAATGAGCAGTTCTTC	CASSLVVNEQFF
TRBV11-2	NA	TRBJ2-7	NA	TGTGCCAGCAGCATACTACGAGTTGGAATGGGGGAGCAGTACTTC	CASSILRVGMGEQYF
TRBV7-2	NA	TRBJ2-1	NA	TGTGCCAGCAGCATGGGTTGGGGCGCAAATGAGCAGTTCTTC	CASSMGWGANEQFF
TRBV7-3	TRBD1	TRBJ1-1	NA	TGTGCCAGCAGCCCGGGACAGGGGTCCACTGAAGCTTTCTTT	CASSPGQGSTEAFF
TRBV29-1	NA	TRBJ1-2	few	TGCAGCGTTGGTGGGGCTTTTCCTAACTATGGCTACACCTTC	CSVGGAFPNYGYTF
TRBV10-3	TRBD1	TRBJ2-3	NA	TGTGCCATCAGCACAGGGGCGAGCACAGATACGCAGTATTTT	CAISTGASTDTQYF
TRBV30	NA	TRBJ1-1	NA	TGTGCCTGGACCGTGGACAATTCGAACACTGAAGCTTTCTTT	CAWTVDNSNTEAFF
TRBV30	NA	TRBJ2-7	NA	TGTGCCTGGAGTGGTGCGGGGTGGTCGGAGCAGTACTTC	CAWSGAGWSEQYF
TRBV7-9	NA	TRBJ2-7	NA	TGTGCCAGCAGCCCGAGGGGCCTGGATCATTACTTC	CASSPRGLDHYF
TRBV25-1	NA	TRBJ1-2	few	TGTGCCAGCAGTGAATCATCCGACTATGGCTACACCTTC	CASSESSDYGYTF
TRBV7-3	NA	TRBJ2-3	NA	TGTGCCAGCAGCTTACGGGCTGGCACAGATACGCAGTATTTT	CASSLRAGTDTQYF
TRBV30	TRBD1	TRBJ2-7	NA	TGTGCCCGGCGGGGACAGGGGGGCTACGAGCAGTACTTC	CARRGQGGYEQYF
TRBV30	NA	TRBJ2-3	NA	TGTGCCTTCTCCCAGCAGGTGGGCACAGATACGCAGTATTTT	CAFSQQVGTDTQYF
TRBV4-1	NA	TRBJ2-5	NA	TGCGCCAGCAGCCAAGATACTAGTTTTGAGACCCAGTACTTC	CASSQDTSFETQYF
TRBV4-2	NA	TRBJ1-5	few	TGTGCCAGCAGCCAAGATCAGAGGGAGCCCCAGCATTTT	CASSQDQREPQHF
TRBV4-2	NA	TRBJ1-2	NA	TGTGCCAGCAGCCAAGACAGGGGTAGCTATGGCTACACCTTC	CASSQDRGSYGYTF
TRBV7-7	NA	TRBJ1-1	NA	TGTGCTAGCAGCTACGCACCGAACACTGAAGCTTTCTTT	CASSYAPNTEAFF
TRBV5-4	NA	TRBJ1-1	NA	TGTGCCAGCAGCTATCAGAACACTGAAGCTTTCTTT	CASSYQNTEAFF
TRBV5-1	NA	TRBJ2-5	NA	TGCGCCAGCAGCTTGGCGGGTTCGGGGGAGACCCAGTACTTC	CASSLAGSGETQYF
TRBV6-5	TRBD1	TRBJ2-3	few	TGTGCCAGCAGTTCCCGGGACAGATCAGATACGCAGTATTTT	CASSSRDRSDTQYF
TRBV10-3	TRBD2	TRBJ2-5	NA	TGTGCCACCCGAGCGGGAGAAGAGACCCAGTACTTC	CATRAGEETQYF
TRBV30	NA	TRBJ1-1	few	TGTGCCTGGAGTTATGTGAACACTGAAGCTTTCTTT	CAWSYVNTEAFF
TRBV30	TRBD1	TRBJ1-4	few	TGTGCCGCATCCAGGGGGCAGAATGAAAAACTGTTTTTT	CAASRGQNEKLFF
TRBV25-1	TRBD2	TRBJ2-1	NA	TGTGCCAGCAGTCCAACGGACCGCGGGAGCGGGTCAGGTCGGCAGTTCTTC	CASSPTDRGSGSGRQFF
TRBV6-6	NA	TRBJ2-5	NA	TGTGCCAGCAGTTACTCGAGGACTACCCAAGAGACCCAGTACTTC	CASSYSRTTQETQYF
TRBV30	NA	TRBJ2-7	NA	TGTGCCTGGACCAGGGGTACCTACGAGCAGTACTTC	CAWTRGTYEQYF
TRBV28	NA	TRBJ1-2	NA	TGTGCCAGCAGTTTTGACGCCGGGTATGGCTACACCTTC	CASSFDAGYGYTF
TRBV4-3	NA	TRBJ2-1	NA	TGCGCCAGCAGCCAAGGGCAGGGTGTTTACCATGAGCAGTTCTTC	CASSQGQGVYHEQFF
TRBV6-1	NA	TRBJ2-6	NA	TGTGCCAGCACCAACTACAACTCTGGGGCCAACGTCCTGACTTTC	CASTNYNSGANVLTF
TRBV4-3	TRBD1	TRBJ1-4	NA	TGCGCCAGCAGCCAGCCGGGACAGGGTGGTGAAAAACTGTTTTTT	CASSQPGQGGEKLFF
TRBV19	NA	TRBJ2-1	NA	TGTGCCAGTAGTATAGAGAAAGGCAATGAGCAGTTCTTC	CASSIEKGNEQFF
TRBV30	NA	TRBJ2-1	NA	TGTGCCTGGAGTCCCAGGGGGGGTGAGCAGTTCTTC	CAWSPRGGEQFF
TRBV5-1	TRBD1	TRBJ1-1	NA	TGCGCCAGCAGCACCGGACAGGGCAACACTGAAGCTTTCTTT	CASSTGQGNTEAFF
TRBV19	NA	TRBJ1-1	NA	TGTGCCAGTAGTACGCGCGGAGACACTGAAGCTTTCTTT	CASSTRGDTEAFF
TRBV15	NA	TRBJ2-1	NA	TGTGCCACCAGCAGAGCACGGGACGGGGAGCAGTTCTTC	CATSRARDGEQFF
TRBV4-2	TRBD1	TRBJ1-2	NA	TGTGCCAGCAGCCGGGACAGGGTGGATGGCTACACCTTC	CASSRDRVDGYTF
TRBV30	TRBD1	TRBJ1-1	few	TGTGCCTTTCGCCGCGGGACAGGCCGTCTGGCTGAAGCTTTCTTT	CAFRRGTGRLAEAFF
TRBV9	TRBD1	TRBJ2-3	few	TGTGCCAGCAGGGCCCCGGGACAGGGGACAGATACGCAGTATTTT	CASRAPGQGTDTQYF
TRBV29-1	NA	TRBJ2-6	NA	TGCAGCGTTGGGGGCCCCTTCGGGGCCAACGTCCTGACTTTC	CSVGGPFGANVLTF
TRBV30	NA	TRBJ2-7	NA	TGTGCCTGGAGGTCCAGGGTTAGCTCCTACGAGCAGTACTTC	CAWRSRVSSYEQYF
TRBV18	NA	TRBJ2-5	NA	TGTGCCAGCTCACCCCAGACGGCCCAAGAGACCCAGTACTTC	CASSPQTAQETQYF